The sequence of this T cell receptor beta chain was determined in a study of graft-versus-host responses after intestinal transplantation. On this clone: The target antigen is unknown.

CDR1 is MGHRA and CDR2 is YSYEKL in the germline V gene. The germline V and J ends were trimmed by 4 bases and 10 bases, with 13 bases remaining between them. The CDR3 is made up of 12 amino acids. The repertoire was sequenced with immunoSEQ multiplex PCR; TCRdb's copy has only in-frame clones and lacks some. The repertoire holds around 100,000 clones, with 93% as singletons. The chain combines TRBV4-1 with TRBJ1-1; D unresolved. Material: unstimulated CD8+ T cells sorted from spleen or lymph node cells, obtained before intestinal transplant. This sequence was found in a human donor who received an intestinal transplant. CDR3 sequence reads: CASSLTESVAFF. For the CDR3, the DNA is TGCGCCAGCAGCCTGACGGAGAGTGTAGCTTTCTTT.